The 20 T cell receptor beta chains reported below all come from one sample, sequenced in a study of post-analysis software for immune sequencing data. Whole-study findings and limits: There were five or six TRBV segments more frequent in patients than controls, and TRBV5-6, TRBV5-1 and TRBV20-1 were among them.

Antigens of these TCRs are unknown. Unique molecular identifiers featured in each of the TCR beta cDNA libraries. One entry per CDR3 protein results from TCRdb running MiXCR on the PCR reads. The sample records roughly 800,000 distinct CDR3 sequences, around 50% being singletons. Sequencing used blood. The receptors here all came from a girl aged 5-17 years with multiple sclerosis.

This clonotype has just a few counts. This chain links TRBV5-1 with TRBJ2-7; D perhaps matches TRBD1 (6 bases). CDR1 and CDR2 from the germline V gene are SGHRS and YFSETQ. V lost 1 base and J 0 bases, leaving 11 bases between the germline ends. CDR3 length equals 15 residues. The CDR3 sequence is CASSLQGSVSYEQYF. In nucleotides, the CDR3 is TGCGCCAGCAGCTTGCAGGGGTCCGTCTCCTACGAGCAGTACTTC. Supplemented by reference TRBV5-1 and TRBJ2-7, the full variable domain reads KAGVTQTPRYLIKTRGQQVTLSCSPISGHRSVSWYQQTPGQGLQFLFEYFSETQRNKGNFPGRFSGRQFSNSRSEMNVSTLELGDSALYLCASSLQGSVSYEQYFGPGTRLTVT.

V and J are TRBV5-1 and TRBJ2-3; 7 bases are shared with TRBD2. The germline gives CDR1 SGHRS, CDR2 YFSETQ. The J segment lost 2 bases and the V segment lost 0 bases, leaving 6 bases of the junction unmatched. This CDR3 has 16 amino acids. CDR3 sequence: CASSLASGGFTDTQYF. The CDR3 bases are TGCGCCAGCAGCTTGGCGTCGGGGGGATTCACAGATACGCAGTATTTT.

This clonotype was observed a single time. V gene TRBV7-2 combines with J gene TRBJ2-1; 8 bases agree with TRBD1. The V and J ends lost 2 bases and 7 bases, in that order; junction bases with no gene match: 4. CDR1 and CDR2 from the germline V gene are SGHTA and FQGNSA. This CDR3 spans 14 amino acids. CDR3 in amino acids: CASSLQGAVNEQFF. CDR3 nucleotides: TGTGCCAGCAGCTTACAGGGGGCTGTAAATGAGCAGTTCTTC.

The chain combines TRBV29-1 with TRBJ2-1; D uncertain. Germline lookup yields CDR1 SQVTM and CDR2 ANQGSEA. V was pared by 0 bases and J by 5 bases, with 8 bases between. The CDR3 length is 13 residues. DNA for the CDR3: TGCAGCGTTGAAGATCAAGTAGACAATGAGCAGTTCTTC. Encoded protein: CSVEDQVDNEQFF.

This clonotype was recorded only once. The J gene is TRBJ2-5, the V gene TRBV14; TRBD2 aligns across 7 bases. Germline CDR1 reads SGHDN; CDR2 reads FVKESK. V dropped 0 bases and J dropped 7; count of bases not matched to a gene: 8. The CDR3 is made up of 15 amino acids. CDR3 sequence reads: CASSQEASGRWTQYF. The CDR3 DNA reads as TGTGCCAGCAGCCAAGAGGCTAGCGGTCGATGGACCCAGTACTTC.

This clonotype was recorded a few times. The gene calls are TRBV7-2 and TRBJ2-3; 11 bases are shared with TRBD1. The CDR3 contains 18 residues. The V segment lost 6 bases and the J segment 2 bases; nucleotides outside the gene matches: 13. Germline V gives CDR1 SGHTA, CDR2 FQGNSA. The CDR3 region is CASSSLGGTGGPTDTQYF. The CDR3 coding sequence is TGTGCCAGCAGTTCACTGGGCGGGACAGGGGGGCCCACAGATACGCAGTATTTT.

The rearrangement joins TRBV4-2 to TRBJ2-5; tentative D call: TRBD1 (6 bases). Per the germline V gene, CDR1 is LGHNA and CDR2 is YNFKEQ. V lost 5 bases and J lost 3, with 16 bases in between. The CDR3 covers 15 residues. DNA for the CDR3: TGTGCCAGCAGCTTAGATCAAGGGGGAAAAGAGACCCAGTACTTC. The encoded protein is CASSLDQGGKETQYF.

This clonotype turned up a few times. The CDR3 DNA sequence: TGCAGTGCTACAAGCGGGAGGGTATACAATGAGCAGTTCTTC. Translating it yields CSATSGRVYNEQFF. This chain joins TRBV20-1 and TRBJ2-1, with 10 bases that match TRBD2. CDR3 length: 14 amino acids. Germline assignment: CDR1 DFQATT and CDR2 SNEGSKA (reference sequence). Trimming cost V 4 bases and J 4 bases; bases outside gene matches: 4.

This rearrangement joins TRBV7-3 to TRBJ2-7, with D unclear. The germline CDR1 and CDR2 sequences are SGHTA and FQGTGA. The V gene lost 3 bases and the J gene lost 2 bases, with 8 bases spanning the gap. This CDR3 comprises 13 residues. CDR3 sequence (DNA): TGTGCCAGCAGCTTGAAACCGACCTACGAGCAGTACTTC. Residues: CASSLKPTYEQYF. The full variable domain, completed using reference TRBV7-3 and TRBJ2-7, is GAGVSQTPSNKVTEKGKYVELRCDPISGHTALYWYRQSLGQGPEFLIYFQGTGAADDSGLPNDRFFAVRPEGSVSTLKIQRTERGDSAVYLCASSLKPTYEQYFGPGTRLTVT.

Here the CDR3 DNA reads TGCGCCAGCAGCCAAATAGCGGGAGGGCCTAATGAGCAGTTCTTC. This gives the protein CASSQIAGGPNEQFF. The V and J genes are TRBV5-1 and TRBJ2-1, with 11 bases aligning to TRBD2. The junction had 7 bases not matched to a gene; V was cut back by 4 bases and J by 7 bases. The CDR3 totals 15 residues. Germline V gene data show CDR1 as SGHRS and CDR2 as YFSETQ.

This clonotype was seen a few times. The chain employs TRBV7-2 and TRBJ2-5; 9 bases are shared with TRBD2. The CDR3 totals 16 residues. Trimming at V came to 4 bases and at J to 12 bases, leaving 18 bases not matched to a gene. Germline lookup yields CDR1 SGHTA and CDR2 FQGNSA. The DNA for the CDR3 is TGTGCCAGCAGCTCCGCTCCCTTCCGCGGGGGGGCCGGAAAGTACTTC. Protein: CASSSAPFRGGAGKYF.

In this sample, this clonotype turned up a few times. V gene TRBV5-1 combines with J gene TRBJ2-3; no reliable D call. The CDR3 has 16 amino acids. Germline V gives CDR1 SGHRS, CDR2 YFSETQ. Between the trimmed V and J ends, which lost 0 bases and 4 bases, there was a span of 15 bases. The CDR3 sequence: CASSLARQVKADTQYF. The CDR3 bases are TGCGCCAGCAGCTTGGCCAGGCAGGTCAAAGCAGATACGCAGTATTTT.

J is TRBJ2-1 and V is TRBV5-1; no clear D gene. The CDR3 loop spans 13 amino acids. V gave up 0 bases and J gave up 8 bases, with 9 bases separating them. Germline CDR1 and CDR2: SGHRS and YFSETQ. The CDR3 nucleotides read TGCGCCAGCAGCTTGGGGGTTCGCGATGAGCAGTTCTTC. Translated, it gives CASSLGVRDEQFF.

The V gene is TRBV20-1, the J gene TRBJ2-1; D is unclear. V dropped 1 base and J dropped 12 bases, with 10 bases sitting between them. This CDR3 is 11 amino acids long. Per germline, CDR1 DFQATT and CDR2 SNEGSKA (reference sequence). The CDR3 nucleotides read TGCAGTGCTAGAGGCCCTATGGGGCAGTTCTTC. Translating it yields CSARGPMGQFF.

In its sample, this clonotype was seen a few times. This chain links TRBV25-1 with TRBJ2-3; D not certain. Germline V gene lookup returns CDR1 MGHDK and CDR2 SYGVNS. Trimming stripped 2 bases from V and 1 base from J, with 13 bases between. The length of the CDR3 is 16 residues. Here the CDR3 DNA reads TGTGCCAGCAGTGAACCCCAGCGCGGAGGCACAGATACGCAGTATTTT. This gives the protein CASSEPQRGGTDTQYF.

The DNA of the CDR3 is TGTGCCCTTCTTGGCGAGAGCTCCTACGAGCAGTACTTC. It encodes CALLGESSYEQYF. This sequence joins TRBV7-9 and TRBJ2-7, with D unresolved. Germline V CDR1 and CDR2: SEHNR, FQNEAQ (reference sequence). The CDR3 covers 13 residues. V was pared by 11 bases and J by 0 bases, with 14 bases between.

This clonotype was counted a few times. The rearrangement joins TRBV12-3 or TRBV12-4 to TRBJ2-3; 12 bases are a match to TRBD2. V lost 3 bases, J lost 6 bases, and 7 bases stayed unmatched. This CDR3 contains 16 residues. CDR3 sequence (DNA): TGTGCCAGCAGTTTGCTAGCGGGGGGGGGAATGGATACGCAGTATTTT. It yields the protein CASSLLAGGGMDTQYF.

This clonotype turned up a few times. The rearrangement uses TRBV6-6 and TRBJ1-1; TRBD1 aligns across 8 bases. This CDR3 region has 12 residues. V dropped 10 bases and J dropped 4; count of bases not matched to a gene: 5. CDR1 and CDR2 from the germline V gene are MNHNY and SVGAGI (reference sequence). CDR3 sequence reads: CAIRTGGTEAFF. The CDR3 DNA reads TGTGCCATACGAACAGGGGGCACTGAAGCTTTCTTT.

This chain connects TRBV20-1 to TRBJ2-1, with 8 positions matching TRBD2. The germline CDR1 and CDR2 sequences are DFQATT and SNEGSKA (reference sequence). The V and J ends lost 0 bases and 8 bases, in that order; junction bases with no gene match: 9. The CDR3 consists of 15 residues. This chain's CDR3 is CSAREVAGRGDEQFF. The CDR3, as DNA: TGCAGTGCTAGAGAGGTAGCGGGAAGGGGCGATGAGCAGTTCTTC.

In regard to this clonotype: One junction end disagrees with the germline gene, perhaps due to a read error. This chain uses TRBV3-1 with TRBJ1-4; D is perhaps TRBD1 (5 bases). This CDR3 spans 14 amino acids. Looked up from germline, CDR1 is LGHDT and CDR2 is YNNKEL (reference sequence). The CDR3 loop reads CASSQGGIGERLFF. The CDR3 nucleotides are TGTGCCAGCAGCCAAGGGGGCATCGGGGAAAGACTGTTTTTT.